Sequencing of this T cell receptor (beta chain) was carried out in a study of cytomegalovirus exposure and HLA in healthy donors. Study results and limitations: Analysis was carried out at a later point, and it linked a missense DCLRE1C variant to TCR beta V- and J-gene trimming.

On this clone: Its antigen is as yet unknown.

The V gene end was trimmed by 0 bases and the J gene end by 6 bases; junction bases not matched to a gene: 4. CDR1 is SGHRS, CDR2 YFSETQ, per germline. This CDR3 spans 15 amino acids. Donors in the study were healthy people who gave bone marrow. 60 Vbeta and 13 Jbeta primers were used in PCR. Data came from immunoSEQ multiplex PCR; TCRdb stores just in-frame clones and leaves some out. The repertoire holds fewer than 200,000 clones, approximately 85% seen once, with roughly 2.2% in the top ten. The origin of this receptor is a man younger than 30 in good health and CMV-seropositive. The chain joins TRBV5-1 to TRBJ2-1; 9 positions agree with TRBD1. Sequences were obtained from PBMCs. The CDR3 sequence is CASSLGGQGLNEQFF. CDR3 nucleotide sequence: TGCGCCAGCAGCTTGGGGGGACAGGGCCTCAATGAGCAGTTCTTC.